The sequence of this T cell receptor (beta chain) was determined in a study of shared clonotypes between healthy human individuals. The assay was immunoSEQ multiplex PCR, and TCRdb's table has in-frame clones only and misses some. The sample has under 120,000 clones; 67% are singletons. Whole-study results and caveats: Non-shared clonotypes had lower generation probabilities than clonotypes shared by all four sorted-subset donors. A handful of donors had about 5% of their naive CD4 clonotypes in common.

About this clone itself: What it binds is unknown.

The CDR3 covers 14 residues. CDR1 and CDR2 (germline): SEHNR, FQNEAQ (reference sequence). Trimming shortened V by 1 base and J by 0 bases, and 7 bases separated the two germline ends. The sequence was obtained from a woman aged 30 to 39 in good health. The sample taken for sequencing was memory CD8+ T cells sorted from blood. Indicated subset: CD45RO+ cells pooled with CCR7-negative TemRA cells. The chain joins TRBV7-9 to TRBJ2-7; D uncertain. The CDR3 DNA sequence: TGTGCCAGCAGCTTAGGTGAGAGCTCCTACGAGCAGTACTTC. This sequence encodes CASSLGESSYEQYF.